The sequence of this TCR beta chain was determined in a study of CD8 T cells in Susac syndrome. On the study more broadly: Among sequenced Susac syndrome patients, over 5 had active disease and fewer than ten were in remission.

The study sequenced TCR beta in blood CD8+ and CD4+ T cells. This CDR3 is 17 amino acids long. With V trimmed by 5 bases and J by 1 base, 14 bases remained unmatched. CDR1 DFQATT and CDR2 SNEGSKA come from the germline V gene (reference sequence). The authors reverse transcribed roughly 0.45 to 1 ug RNA with random hexamers. TCRdb recomputed calls from the immunoSEQ multiplex PCR reads with MiXCR, one row per CDR3 protein. The sample carries 110,000 to 150,000 distinct CDR3 sequences, nearly 97% recorded once. The chain joins TRBV20-1 to TRBJ1-5, with TRBD1 matching over 7 bases. This TCR came from a human donor with Susac syndrome. What was sequenced was CD4+ T cells from PBMCs. The CDR3 nucleotides read TGCAGTGCTCAAGACAGGGCAGGGCCAGTGAGCAATCAGCCCCAGCATTTT. As protein: CSAQDRAGPVSNQPQHF.